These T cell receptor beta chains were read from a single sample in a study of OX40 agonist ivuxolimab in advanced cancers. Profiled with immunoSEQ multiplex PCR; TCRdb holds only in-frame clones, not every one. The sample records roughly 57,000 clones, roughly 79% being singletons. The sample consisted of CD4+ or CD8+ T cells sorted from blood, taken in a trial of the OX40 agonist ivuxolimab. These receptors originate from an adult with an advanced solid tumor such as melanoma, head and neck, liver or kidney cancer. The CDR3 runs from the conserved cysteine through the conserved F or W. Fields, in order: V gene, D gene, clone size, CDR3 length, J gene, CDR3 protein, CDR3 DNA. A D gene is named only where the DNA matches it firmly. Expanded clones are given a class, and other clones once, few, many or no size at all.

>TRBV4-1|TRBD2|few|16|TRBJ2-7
CASSQDKASGPREQYF
TGCGCCAGCAGCCAAGATAAGGCTAGCGGACCCCGGGAGCAGTACTTC
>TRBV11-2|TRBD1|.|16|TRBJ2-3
CASSLVAQGGTDTQYF
TGTGCCAGCAGCTTAGTGGCACAGGGGGGCACAGATACGCAGTATTTT
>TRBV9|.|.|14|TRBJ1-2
CASSVAGRGDGYTF
TGTGCCAGCAGCGTAGCGGGGAGGGGTGATGGCTACACCTTC
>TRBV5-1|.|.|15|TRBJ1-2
CASSLVGRGNYGYTF
TGCGCCAGCAGCTTGGTAGGGCGCGGGAACTATGGCTACACCTTC
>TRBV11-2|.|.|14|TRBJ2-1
CASSHDPSGNEQFF
TGTGCCAGCAGCCACGACCCGAGTGGCAATGAGCAGTTCTTC
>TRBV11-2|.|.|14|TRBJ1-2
CASSLVAGNYGYTF
TGTGCCAGCAGCTTAGTCGCAGGGAACTATGGCTACACCTTC
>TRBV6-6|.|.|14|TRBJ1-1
CASSPPGGNTEAFF
TGTGCCAGCAGTCCCCCGGGGGGGAACACTGAAGCTTTCTTT
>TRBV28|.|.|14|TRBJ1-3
CASRRGGSGNTIYF
TGTGCCAGCAGGAGAGGGGGTTCTGGAAACACCATATATTTT
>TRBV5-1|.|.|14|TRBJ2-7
CASHIGAARNEQYF
TGCGCCAGCCACATCGGGGCGGCACGGAACGAGCAGTACTTC
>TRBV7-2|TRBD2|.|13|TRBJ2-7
CASSFGLADEQYF
TGTGCCAGCAGCTTTGGACTAGCGGACGAGCAGTACTTC
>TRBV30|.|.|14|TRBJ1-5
CAWSVHGSNQPQHF
TGTGCCTGGAGTGTACACGGTAGCAATCAGCCCCAGCATTTT
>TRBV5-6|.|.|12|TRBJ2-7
CASSFWGREQYF
TGTGCCAGCAGCTTTTGGGGGCGCGAGCAGTACTTC
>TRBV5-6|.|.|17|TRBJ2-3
CASSLSGENFGTDTQYF
TGTGCCAGCAGCCTGAGTGGGGAGAATTTCGGAACAGATACGCAGTATTTT
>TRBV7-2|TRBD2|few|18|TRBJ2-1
CASSLGSSGLAGYNEQFF
TGTGCCAGCAGCTTAGGTAGTTCGGGACTAGCGGGTTACAATGAGCAGTTCTTC
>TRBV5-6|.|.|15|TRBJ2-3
CASSLVLATADTQYF
TGTGCCAGCAGCTTGGTACTAGCTACGGCAGATACGCAGTATTTT
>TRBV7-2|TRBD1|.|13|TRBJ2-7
CASRLGTGYEQYF
TGTGCCAGCAGGCTTGGGACAGGGTACGAGCAGTACTTC
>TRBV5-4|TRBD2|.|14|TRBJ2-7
CASSLPGGGNEQYF
TGTGCCAGCAGCTTGCCAGGCGGGGGAAACGAGCAGTACTTC
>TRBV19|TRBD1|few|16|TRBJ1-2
CASSLIQGARGYGYTF
TGTGCCAGTAGCCTAATACAGGGGGCGCGAGGCTATGGCTACACCTTC
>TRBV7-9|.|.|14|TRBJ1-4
CASSSGHLGEKLFF
TGTGCCAGCAGCTCGGGCCACCTCGGGGAAAAACTGTTTTTT
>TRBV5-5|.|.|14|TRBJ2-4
CASSPTIAKNIQYF
TGTGCCAGCAGCCCGACGATAGCCAAAAACATTCAGTACTTC
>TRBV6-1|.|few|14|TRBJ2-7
CASSERGSSYEQYF
TGTGCCAGCAGTGAAAGGGGCAGCTCCTACGAGCAGTACTTC
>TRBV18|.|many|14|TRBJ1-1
CASSPSGSNTEAFF
TGTGCCAGCTCACCGTCGGGGTCGAACACTGAAGCTTTCTTT
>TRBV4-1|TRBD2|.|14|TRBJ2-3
CASSPTSGSYTQYF
TGCGCCAGCAGCCCCACTAGCGGGAGTTATACGCAGTATTTT
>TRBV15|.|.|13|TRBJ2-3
CATSRDFIDTQYF
TGTGCCACCAGCAGAGATTTTATAGATACGCAGTATTTT
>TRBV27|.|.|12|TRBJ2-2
CASSHSTGELFF
TGTGCCAGCAGCCACAGTACCGGGGAGCTGTTTTTT